Presented here are 21 T cell receptor beta chains from one specimen sequenced in a study of PD-1 blockade in mismatch repair-deficient tumors. Repertoires were generated with immunoSEQ multiplex PCR, while TCRdb's copy carries only in-frame clones and drops some. In the table there are 70,000 to 90,000 clones, about 82% of which are singletons. The starting material was peripheral blood, obtained 44 weeks after starting pembrolizumab. All receptors come from an adult with mismatch repair-deficient cancer.

The CDR3 region is CASSPQEGPTYEQYF. CDR3 nucleotide sequence: TGTGCCAGCAGCCCCCAGGAGGGACCCACCTACGAGCAGTACTTC. V and J are TRBV7-3 and TRBJ2-7, with D possibly matching TRBD2 (6 bases). Between the trimmed V and J ends, which lost 5 bases and 2 bases, there was a span of 16 bases. The CDR3 runs to 15 residues. Per germline, CDR1 SGHTA and CDR2 FQGTGA.

The chain has TRBV7-9 and TRBJ2-7; 7 bases are a match to TRBD2. The CDR3 is made up of 15 amino acids. V lost 5 bases, J lost 3 bases, and 10 bases stayed unmatched. Germline lookup yields CDR1 SEHNR and CDR2 FQNEAQ (reference sequence). CDR3 coding DNA: TGTGCCAGCAGCCGGGGACTACTCTTTGACTACGAGCAGTACTTC. Protein product: CASSRGLLFDYEQYF.

This chain joins TRBV5-4 and TRBJ2-3, with 8 bases matching TRBD2. CDR3 length: 16 amino acids. From germline, CDR1 is SGHNT and CDR2 YYREEE (reference sequence). Trimming removed 4 bases from V and 3 bases from J; junction bases left unmatched: 10. CDR3 protein: CASSPGSGTWTDTQYF. The CDR3 nucleotides are TGTGCCAGCAGCCCCGGTAGCGGGACGTGGACAGATACGCAGTATTTT.

This clone appeared a few times. The rearrangement uses TRBV4-2 and TRBJ2-3; D might be TRBD2 (6 bases). V was pared by 1 base and J by 4 bases, with 12 bases between. The CDR3 has 15 amino acids. Germline loops: CDR1 LGHNA, CDR2 YNFKEQ. The CDR3 DNA is TGTGCCAGCAGCCAAGTGGTCGGGAGTGCAGATACGCAGTATTTT. Protein product: CASSQVVGSADTQYF.

The chain links TRBV19 to TRBJ1-2, with D maybe TRBD1 (6 bases). This CDR3 contains 15 residues. Germline CDR1 reads LNHDA; CDR2 reads SQIVND (reference sequence). V lost 3 bases and J lost 3, with 14 bases in between. CDR3 residues: CASSIEAGAHYGYTF. Written as DNA, the CDR3 is TGTGCCAGTAGTATCGAAGCAGGGGCCCACTATGGCTACACCTTC.

In DNA, the CDR3 is TGTGCCACCACGTGGGCTGGGTATGGCTACACCTTC. Translating it yields CATTWAGYGYTF. The chain employs TRBV28 and TRBJ1-2; D not certain. With 10 bases removed from V and 5 bases from J, the gap between germline ends came to 14 bases. Per germline, CDR1 MDHEN and CDR2 SYDVKM. The CDR3 runs 12 residues.

Only one count was recorded for this clone. This sequence joins TRBV25-1 and TRBJ1-2, with 7 bases aligning to TRBD1. CDR3 length: 13 amino acids. CDR1 and CDR2 from the germline V gene are MGHDK and SYGVNS. Trimming removed 6 bases from V and 8 bases from J; junction bases left unmatched: 9. This chain's CDR3 is CASSAQTGKGYTF. The DNA of the CDR3 is TGTGCCAGCAGCGCCCAGACAGGGAAAGGCTACACCTTC.

With respect to this clone: At one end, the junction sequence differs from germline, possibly due to a read error. This sample also contains other DNA sequences that code for the same CDR3. The chain recombines TRBV19 with TRBJ2-3; TRBD1 aligns across 11 bases. The V gene's germline CDR1 is LNHDA and CDR2 SQIVND (reference sequence). The CDR3 is made up of 15 amino acids. Here the CDR3 DNA reads TGTGCTAGTACAGGCCGGGACAGGGGGACAGATACGCAGTATTTT. Its translation is CASTGRDRGTDTQYF.

This clone has just a few counts. The chain combines TRBV10-2 with TRBJ1-3, with a tentative D call TRBD1 (5 bases). V was cut by 8 bases and J by 0 bases, with 20 bases left in between. The CDR3 spans 17 residues. CDR1 is WSHSY, CDR2 SAAADI, per germline. CDR3 amino acids: CASRGGDGYLSGNTIYF. CDR3 coding DNA: TGCGCCAGCCGCGGAGGGGACGGCTACCTCTCTGGAAACACCATATATTTT.

This sequence joins TRBV5-1 and TRBJ2-3; 8 positions match TRBD1. This CDR3 is 15 amino acids long. Per germline, CDR1 SGHRS and CDR2 YFSETQ. Unmatched junction bases numbered 4, after V lost 3 bases and J lost 1 base. The CDR3 coding sequence is TGCGCCAGCAGCTATCAGGGGGCCGGCACAGATACGCAGTATTTT. Translated, it gives CASSYQGAGTDTQYF.

The chain recombines TRBV11-3 with TRBJ2-1, with 10 bases lining up with TRBD2. Germline V CDR1 and CDR2: SGHNT, YENEEA. J lost 0 bases, V lost 0 bases, and 5 bases had no gene match. The CDR3 covers 18 residues. CDR3 protein: CASSLDVASGSSYNEQFF. The CDR3 DNA follows: TGTGCCAGCAGCTTAGATGTGGCTAGCGGGAGCTCCTACAATGAGCAGTTCTTC.

The chain combines TRBV29-1 with TRBJ1-1; a weak D match, TRBD1 (5 bases). Germline CDR1 is SQVTM and CDR2 is ANQGSEA. The length of the CDR3 is 8 residues. V lost 8 bases to trimming and J lost 11 bases, with 9 bases between them. The CDR3, as DNA: TGCAGCTCGGACATGGCTTTCTTT. Translation: CSSDMAFF. The variable domain in full, with the rest retrieved from reference TRBV29-1 and TRBJ1-1, is SAVISQKPSRDICQRGTSLTIQCQVDSQVTMMFWYRQQPGQSLTLIATANQGSEATYESGFVIDKFPISRPNLTFSTLTVSNMSPEDSSIYLCSSDMAFFGQGTRLTVV.

There are a few counts of this clone. The chain links TRBV18 to TRBJ2-7, with TRBD2 as a possible D gene (5 bases). The V gene lost 4 bases and the J gene lost 0 bases, with 13 bases spanning the gap. Germline assignment: CDR1 KGHSH and CDR2 LQKENI. The length of the CDR3 is 15 residues. DNA of the CDR3: TGTGCCAGCTCACGGGCCGGGATTTCCTCCTACGAGCAGTACTTC. It yields the protein CASSRAGISSYEQYF.

V and J are TRBV9 and TRBJ2-7; 7 bases match TRBD2. V was clipped by 0 bases and J by 6 bases; unmatched bases: 6. The CDR3 extends over 14 amino acids. Germline-derived CDR1 and CDR2 are SGDLS and YYNGEE. CDR3 nucleotide sequence: TGTGCCAGCAGCGTAGGACTAGCTGGTGGCGAGCAGTACTTC. Translation gives CASSVGLAGGEQYF.

The chain employs TRBV5-6 and TRBJ1-2; the D is unclear. The CDR3 spans 14 residues. Looked up from germline, CDR1 is SGHDT and CDR2 is YYEEEE. Trimming took 0 bases from V and 0 from J, leaving 6 bases between them. The CDR3 DNA is TGTGCCAGCAGCTTGGCTGCATCTAACTATGGCTACACCTTC. Translated, it gives CASSLAASNYGYTF.

CDR3: CASSNHGTSSYEQYF. The CDR3, as DNA: TGTGCCAGCAGCAACCACGGGACTAGCAGTTACGAGCAGTACTTC. The chain couples TRBV5-4 to TRBJ2-7; TRBD2 matches at 9 bases. V gave up 4 bases and J gave up 4 bases; unmatched junction bases: 9. This CDR3 contains 15 residues. Per germline, CDR1 SGHNT and CDR2 YYREEE (reference sequence).

This chain connects TRBV2 to TRBJ1-1; D unclear. CDR1 is SNHLY and CDR2 is FYNNEI in the germline V gene. The CDR3 has 12 residues. V lost 6 bases to trimming and J lost 8 bases, with 13 bases between them. The CDR3 here is CASRYGKGEAFF. CDR3 DNA: TGTGCCAGCAGGTACGGAAAAGGAGAAGCTTTCTTT.

The chain carries TRBV27 and TRBJ2-2; 7 bases match TRBD2. J was trimmed by 4 bases and V by 3 bases; bases with no gene match: 2. Germline V gives CDR1 MNHEY, CDR2 SMNVEV (reference sequence). The CDR3 covers 14 residues. Here the CDR3 reads CASSFGRATGELFF. CDR3 in DNA: TGTGCCAGCAGTTTTGGGAGGGCCACCGGGGAGCTGTTTTTT.

The V and J genes are TRBV30 and TRBJ1-3, with a weak D call TRBD1 (5 bases). This CDR3 is built from 15 residues. Trimming removed 2 bases at V and 0 bases at J, with 11 bases between. The V gene's germline CDR1 is GTSNPN and CDR2 SVGIG (reference sequence). The CDR3 loop is CAWSFGHTSGNTIYF. Here the CDR3 DNA reads TGTGCCTGGAGTTTCGGACATACCTCTGGAAACACCATATATTTT. The full variable domain, its missing parts supplied by reference TRBV30 and TRBJ1-3, is SQTIHQWPATLVQPVGSPLSLECTVEGTSNPNLYWYRQAAGRGLQLLFYSVGIGQISSEVPQNLSASRPQDRQFILSSKKLLLSDSGFYLCAWSFGHTSGNTIYFGEGSWLTVV.

The chain couples TRBV29-1 to TRBJ1-1, with D hard to call. CDR3 length equals 15 residues. The germline V gene has CDR1 SQVTM and CDR2 ANQGSEA. V was cut by 0 bases and J by 4 bases, with 15 bases left in between. Written as DNA, the CDR3 is TGCAGCGTTGAAGAACCTAACAAGTCGGCCACTGAAGCTTTCTTT. Translated: CSVEEPNKSATEAFF.

The chain employs TRBV10-3 and TRBJ1-3, with no clear D. Germline V gene sequence: CDR1 ENHRY, CDR2 SYGVKD. Between the trimmed V and J ends, which lost 3 bases and 2 bases, there was a span of 11 bases. The CDR3 runs to 15 residues. The DNA of the CDR3 is TGTGCCATCAGTGAATTAGGGAATACTGGAAACACCATATATTTT. Translation gives CAISELGNTGNTIYF.